The entry below gives a single TCR beta chain sequence along with its context. The antigen remains unidentified. TCRdb re-analysed the RT-PCR reads in MiXCR, keeping a single row per CDR3 protein. Among about 700,000 distinct CDR3 sequences listed, approximately 15% were seen once. The data belong to a study of response to subunit inactivated influenza vaccine. General observations from the study: It was the authors' suggestion that each seasonal influenza vaccination recruits few new T cells.

The CDR3 is made up of 15 amino acids. The ends were cut back, 6 bases at V and 2 bases at J, with 19 bases in the middle. CDR1 and CDR2 (germline): DFQATT, SNEGSKA (reference sequence). The specimen comprised PBMCs from blood, sampled less than 15 days before vaccination. This rearrangement joins TRBV20-1 to TRBJ2-5, with D perhaps matching TRBD1 (6 bases). This clonotype originated in a man aged 45-60 years who received an inactivated influenza vaccine. The CDR3 loop is CSAARTDKIQETQYF. As DNA, the CDR3 is TGCAGTGCGGCCAGGACAGATAAGATTCAAGAGACCCAGTACTTC.